These 13 T cell receptor beta chains were sequenced from one sample in a study of cytotoxic CD8 clonotypes in ibrutinib-treated CLL. Only in-frame clones appear in the TCRdb table, and some are missing; sequencing was by immunoSEQ multiplex PCR. The sample holds roughly 180,000 clones; around 80% are singletons and the top ten take 4.6%. The specimen was PBMCs, collected after 24 months of ibrutinib treatment. These receptor sequences come from a human donor with chronic lymphocytic leukemia.

CDR3 in DNA: TGTGCCAGCAGCTGGGCGGGAGGAGGAGAGACCCAGTACTTC. Its translation: CASSWAGGGETQYF. The V call is TRBV11-2, the J call TRBJ2-5, with 8 positions matching TRBD2. V was clipped by 4 bases and J by 4 bases; unmatched bases: 5. Germline CDR1 and CDR2: SGHAT and FQNNGV. The CDR3 covers 14 residues.

The chain recombines TRBV6-1 with TRBJ1-1; no firm D call. The CDR3 length is 13 residues. Germline lookup yields CDR1 MNHNS and CDR2 SASEGT. Trimming shortened V by 8 bases and J by 1 base, and 11 bases separated the two germline ends. This chain's CDR3 is CASVGMTNTEAFF. Here the CDR3 DNA reads TGTGCCAGCGTAGGGATGACGAACACTGAAGCTTTCTTT.

The chain recombines TRBV6-6 with TRBJ1-1; a possible D gene is TRBD1 (6 bases). Germline lookup yields CDR1 MNHNY and CDR2 SVGAGI (reference sequence). Trimming shortened V by 4 bases and J by 5 bases, and 17 bases separated the two germline ends. The CDR3 is made up of 15 amino acids. The CDR3 protein is CASSSGGGRLTEAFF. CDR3 coding DNA: TGTGCCAGCAGTTCCGGTGGGGGGCGACTGACTGAAGCTTTCTTT.

The rearrangement joins TRBV10-1 to TRBJ2-7; 9 bases are a match to TRBD1. J was trimmed by 4 bases and V by 9 bases; bases with no gene match: 7. This CDR3 region has 13 residues. The germline gives CDR1 WNHNN, CDR2 SYGVQD (reference sequence). This CDR3 is CARGDRAFYEQYF. CDR3 sequence (DNA): TGCGCCAGGGGGGACAGGGCTTTTTACGAGCAGTACTTC.

The chain couples TRBV2 to TRBJ2-7, with D unresolved. Germline CDR1 SNHLY, CDR2 FYNNEI. This CDR3 has 13 amino acids. The V end was cut by 4 bases, the J end by 5 bases, with 12 bases between. CDR3 sequence (DNA): TGTGCCAGCAGTGGCGTCCCGTTGCACGAGCAGTACTTC. Protein: CASSGVPLHEQYF.

The rearrangement uses TRBV5-6 and TRBJ2-3; no reliable D call. Looked up from germline, CDR1 is SGHDT and CDR2 is YYEEEE. The V gene lost 7 bases and the J gene lost 1 base, with 10 bases spanning the gap. The CDR3 is 13 amino acids. Written as DNA, the CDR3 is TGTGCCAGCCTCCTGTTCGGCACAGATACGCAGTATTTT. It specifies CASLLFGTDTQYF. The whole variable domain, remainder taken from reference TRBV5-6 and TRBJ2-3, is DAGVTQSPTHLIKTRGQQVTLRCSPKSGHDTVSWYQQALGQGPQFIFQYYEEEERQRGNFPDRFSGHQFPNYSSELNVNALLLGDSALYLCASLLFGTDTQYFGPGTRLTVL.

The CDR3 nucleotides read TGTGCCAGCAGCCAAGGACTAGCGGCCCAAGAGACCCAGTACTTC. Protein: CASSQGLAAQETQYF. This chain joins TRBV11-3 and TRBJ2-5; 10 bases map to TRBD2. J gave up 1 base and V 5 bases, and 4 bases lay outside the gene matches. Germline-derived CDR1 and CDR2 are SGHNT and YENEEA. This CDR3 is built from 15 residues. The full variable domain, in which reference TRBV11-3 and TRBJ2-5 provide the parts outside the CDR3, is EAGVVQSPRYKIIEKKQPVAFWCNPISGHNTLYWYLQNLGQGPELLIRYENEEAVDDSQLPKDRFSAERLKGVDSTLKIQPAELGDSAVYLCASSQGLAAQETQYFGPGTRLLVL.

This clone was seen a few times. The rearrangement links TRBV11-2 to TRBJ2-3, with 7 bases aligning to TRBD2. The junction had 6 bases not matched to a gene; V was cut back by 5 bases and J by 4 bases. Germline values: CDR1 SGHAT, CDR2 FQNNGV. This CDR3 has 14 residues. CDR3 nucleotides: TGTGCCAGCAGCCGCGGGACTACCTCAGATACGCAGTATTTT. Translation: CASSRGTTSDTQYF.

The chain uses TRBV28 and TRBJ2-7; 8 positions agree with TRBD1. The CDR3 spans 14 residues. In germline, CDR1 is MDHEN, CDR2 SYDVKM. J was trimmed by 4 bases and V by 5 bases; bases with no gene match: 7. The CDR3 sequence is CASSTRTGTYEQYF. The CDR3 DNA follows: TGTGCCAGCAGTACCCGGACAGGGACGTACGAGCAGTACTTC. Based on the CDR3 plus reference TRBV28 and TRBJ2-7, the full variable domain is DVKVTQSSRYLVKRTGEKVFLECVQDMDHENMFWYRQDPGLGLRLIYFSYDVKMKEKGDIPEGYSVSREKKERFSLILESASTNQTSMYLCASSTRTGTYEQYFGPGTRLTVT.

V and J are TRBV5-5 and TRBJ1-2; D not certain. The V end lost 0 bases, the J end lost 1 base, and 10 bases lay between the germline ends. This CDR3 has 15 residues. Looked up from germline, CDR1 is SGHKS and CDR2 is YYEKEE (reference sequence). CDR3 region: CASSLGNPYNYGYTF. CDR3 DNA: TGTGCCAGCAGCTTGGGAAACCCCTATAACTATGGCTACACCTTC.

This clone was detected only once. The chain carries TRBV27 and TRBJ2-7; possibly TRBD1 for D (5 bases). CDR1 is MNHEY and CDR2 is SMNVEV in the germline V gene (reference sequence). The CDR3 covers 11 residues. V lost 4 bases and J 7 bases, leaving 8 bases between the germline ends. CDR3 amino acids: CASSSAGEQYF. Written as DNA, the CDR3 is TGTGCCAGCAGTTCCGCAGGGGAGCAGTACTTC.

The chain carries TRBV7-2 and TRBJ2-7; D not resolved. The V gene lost 1 base and the J gene lost 4 bases, with 2 bases spanning the gap. Looked up from germline, CDR1 is SGHTA and CDR2 is FQGNSA. The CDR3 consists of 11 residues. DNA for the CDR3: TGTGCCAGCAGCTTAGTGTACGAGCAGTACTTC. Residues: CASSLVYEQYF.

V gene TRBV5-5 combines with J gene TRBJ2-1, with unresolved D. The V end lost 2 bases, the J end lost 2 bases, and 11 bases lay between the germline ends. This CDR3 has 15 amino acids. Germline V gene data show CDR1 as SGHKS and CDR2 as YYEKEE (reference sequence). DNA for the CDR3: TGTGCCAGCAGCTTCGAACTTCCTACCTACAATGAGCAGTTCTTC. This encodes CASSFELPTYNEQFF.